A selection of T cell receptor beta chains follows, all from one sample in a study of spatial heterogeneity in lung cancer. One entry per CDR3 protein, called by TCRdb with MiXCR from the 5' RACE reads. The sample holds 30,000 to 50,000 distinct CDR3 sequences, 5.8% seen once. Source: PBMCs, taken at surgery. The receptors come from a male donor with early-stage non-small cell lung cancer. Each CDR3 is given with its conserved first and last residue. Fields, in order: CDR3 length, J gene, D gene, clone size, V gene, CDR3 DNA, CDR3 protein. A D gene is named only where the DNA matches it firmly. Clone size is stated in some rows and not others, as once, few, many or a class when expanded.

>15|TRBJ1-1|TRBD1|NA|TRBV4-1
TGCGCCAGCAGCCCCTTGGGACAGTCGAACACTGAAGCTTTCTTT
CASSPLGQSNTEAFF
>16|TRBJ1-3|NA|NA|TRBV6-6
TGTGCCAGCAGTCCAAATCGGTCAGGGTCTGGAAACACCATATATTTT
CASSPNRSGSGNTIYF
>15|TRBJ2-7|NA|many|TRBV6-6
TGTGCCAGCAGTTACCCCAGGGACGGATCCTACGAGCAGTACTTC
CASSYPRDGSYEQYF
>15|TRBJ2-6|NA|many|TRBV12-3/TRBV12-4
TGTGCCAGCAGTTTTGACCTCTCTGGGGCCAACGTCCTGACTTTC
CASSFDLSGANVLTF
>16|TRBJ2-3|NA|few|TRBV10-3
TGTGCCATCAGTGGTCGGGAAGGGTTTAGCACAGATACGCAGTATTTT
CAISGREGFSTDTQYF
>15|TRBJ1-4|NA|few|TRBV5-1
TGCGCCAGCAGCTGGGCAGGGACGGCTAATGAAAAACTGTTTTTT
CASSWAGTANEKLFF
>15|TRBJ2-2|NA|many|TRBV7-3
TGTGCCAGCAGCCGATACCATTCGAACACCGGGGAGCTGTTTTTT
CASSRYHSNTGELFF
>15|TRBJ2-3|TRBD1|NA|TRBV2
TGTGCCAGCAGTGAAGCTTGGACAGGGTGGGATACGCAGTATTTT
CASSEAWTGWDTQYF
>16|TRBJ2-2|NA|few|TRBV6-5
TGTGCCAGCAGTTACGCGAGCGGACGCGGCACCGGGGAGCTGTTTTTT
CASSYASGRGTGELFF
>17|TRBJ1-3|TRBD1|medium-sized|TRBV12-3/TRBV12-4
TGTGCCAGCGGGTGGACGGGACAGACTAGCTCTGGAAACACCATATATTTT
CASGWTGQTSSGNTIYF
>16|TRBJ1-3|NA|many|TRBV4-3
TGCGCCAGCAGCCAAGATCCGACCATCTCTGGAAACACCATATATTTT
CASSQDPTISGNTIYF
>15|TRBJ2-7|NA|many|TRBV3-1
TGTGCCAGCAGCTATCCTGGTCGGGGCTCCTACGAGCAGTACTTC
CASSYPGRGSYEQYF
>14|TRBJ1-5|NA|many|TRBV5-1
TGCGCCAGCAGGGAAGGGGACGGCAATCAGCCCCAGCATTTT
CASREGDGNQPQHF
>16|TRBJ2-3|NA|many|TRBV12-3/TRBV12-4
TGTGCCAGCAGTTCCAGCCGAATAGCAAACACAGATACGCAGTATTTT
CASSSSRIANTDTQYF
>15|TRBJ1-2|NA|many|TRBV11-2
TGTGCCAGCAGCTTAGGGACCGGAGCTAACTATGGCTACACCTTC
CASSLGTGANYGYTF
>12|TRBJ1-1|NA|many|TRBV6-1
TGTGCCAGCAGTGAGGCACACACTGAAGCTTTCTTT
CASSEAHTEAFF
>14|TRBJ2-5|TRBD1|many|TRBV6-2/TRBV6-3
TGTGCCAGCAGTCGGGACAGGGGAATAGAGACCCAGTACTTC
CASSRDRGIETQYF
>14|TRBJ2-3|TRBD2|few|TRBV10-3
TGTGCCATCAGTGCCGGGGGGGCATCAGATACGCAGTATTTT
CAISAGGASDTQYF
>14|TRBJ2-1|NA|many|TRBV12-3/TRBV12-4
TGTGCCAGCAGTTTACGGTCAGGGTCGAATGAGCAGTTCTTC
CASSLRSGSNEQFF
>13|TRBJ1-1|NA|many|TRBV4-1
TGCGCCAGCAGCCAAGGCATTTCGGCAGAAGCTTTCTTT
CASSQGISAEAFF
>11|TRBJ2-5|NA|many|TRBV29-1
TGCAGCGTTGAGGTAGCAGAGACCCAGTACTTC
CSVEVAETQYF
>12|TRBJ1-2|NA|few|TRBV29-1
TGCAGCGTTGAGAGAGGGGAGGATGGCTACACCTTC
CSVERGEDGYTF
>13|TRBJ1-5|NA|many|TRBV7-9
TGTGCCAGCAGCCAAGTGGGAGATCAGCCCCAGCATTTT
CASSQVGDQPQHF
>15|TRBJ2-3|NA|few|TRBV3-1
TGTGCCAGCAGCCAAGGACTAGGGGGCACAGATACGCAGTATTTT
CASSQGLGGTDTQYF
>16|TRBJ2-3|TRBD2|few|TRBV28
TGTGCCAGCAGTTTTTGGAGCGGGGTTGGAACAGATACGCAGTATTTT
CASSFWSGVGTDTQYF
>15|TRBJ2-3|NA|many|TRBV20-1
TGCAGTGCCCCCCTGTTGCGGGGACGAACAGATACGCAGTATTTT
CSAPLLRGRTDTQYF
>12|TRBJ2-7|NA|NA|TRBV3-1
TGTGCCAGCAGCCAAGGGGGGTACGAGCAGTACTTC
CASSQGGYEQYF
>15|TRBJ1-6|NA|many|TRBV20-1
TGCAGTGCTAGGGGCCCGGGTTTTTTTGGTTCACCCCTCCACTTT
CSARGPGFFGSPLHF
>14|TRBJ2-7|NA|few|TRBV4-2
TGTGCCAGCAGCCAAGCGCCCGAATCCTACGAGCAGTACTTC
CASSQAPESYEQYF
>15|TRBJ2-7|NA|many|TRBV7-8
TGTGCCAGCAGCTTAATGGTCAGCTCCGGCTACGAGCAGTACTTC
CASSLMVSSGYEQYF
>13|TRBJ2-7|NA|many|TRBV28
TGTGCCAGCAGTTTCGGGAGCTCCTACGAGCAGTACTTC
CASSFGSSYEQYF
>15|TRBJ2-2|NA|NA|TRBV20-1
TGCAGTGCTAGAATGGGGGCTGCGAACACCGGGGAGCTGTTTTTT
CSARMGAANTGELFF
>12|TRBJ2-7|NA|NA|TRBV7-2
TGTGCCAGCAGCCCAATAATGGGACCGCACTACTTC
CASSPIMGPHYF
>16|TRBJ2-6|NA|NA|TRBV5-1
TGCGCCAGCAGCCTCTTTCCCCTCCCTGGGGCCAACGTCCTGACTTTC
CASSLFPLPGANVLTF
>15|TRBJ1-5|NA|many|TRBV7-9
TGTGCCAGCAGCCTAGCTGGGGGGGGCAATCAGCCCCAGCATTTT
CASSLAGGGNQPQHF